The T cell receptor (beta chain) under discussion was sequenced for a study of blood T cell repertoires in COVID-19. About the study: The study drew acute and convalescent COVID-19 samples from the United States, Italy and Spain. Nucleic acid was either cDNA or gDNA, and it came from T cells, B-cell-depleted T cells, or PBMCs.

Per the original data handling: Counts of nucleated cells, estimated from reference gene primer amplification, were obtained. Using immunoSEQ multiplex PCR, the repertoire was profiled, and TCRdb retains in-frame clones only, with some absent. V and J calls and clone size are given by that table; D and trimming were obtained from the DNA. Among around 180,000 clones listed, under 90% were seen once. Trimming removed 2 bases from V and 1 base from J, with 13 bases in between. CDR3 size: 16 residues. Germline V gene lookup returns CDR1 MDHEN and CDR2 SYDVKM. A single count supports this clone. Seattle patient enrollment occurred during active infection, with longitudinal follow-up thereafter.

This clonotype originated in a person between 65 and 80 years old with COVID-19, enrolled during active disease. Sample: peripheral blood. The chain uses TRBV28 and TRBJ2-3, with D possibly TRBD2 on 7 matching bases. CDR3 residues: CASSLDRGARTDTQYF. CDR3 DNA sequence: TGTGCCAGCAGTTTAGATCGGGGGGCACGCACAGATACGCAGTATTTT.